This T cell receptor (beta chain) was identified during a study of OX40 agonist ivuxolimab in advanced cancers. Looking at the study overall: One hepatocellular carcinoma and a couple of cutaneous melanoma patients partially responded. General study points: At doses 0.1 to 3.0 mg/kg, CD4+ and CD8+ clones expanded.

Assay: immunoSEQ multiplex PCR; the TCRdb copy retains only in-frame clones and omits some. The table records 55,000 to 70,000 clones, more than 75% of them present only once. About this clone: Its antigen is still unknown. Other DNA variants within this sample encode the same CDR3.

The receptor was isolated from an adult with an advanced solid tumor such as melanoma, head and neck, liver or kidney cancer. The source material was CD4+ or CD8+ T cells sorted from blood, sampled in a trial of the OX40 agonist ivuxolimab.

CDR3 coding DNA: TGTGCCAGCAGCTCGCGGAACACCGGGGAGCTGTTTTTT. Protein: CASSSRNTGELFF. The chain recombines TRBV11-3 with TRBJ2-2; no reliable D call. Germline-derived CDR1 and CDR2 are SGHNT and YENEEA. V dropped 4 bases and J dropped 1 base, with 4 bases sitting between them. The CDR3 has 13 residues.